Below are 21 T cell receptor beta chains sequenced from a single sample in a study of T cells after yellow fever vaccination. TCRdb reprocessed the 5' RACE reads with MiXCR, giving one entry per CDR3 protein. The table shows 300,000 to 450,000 distinct CDR3 sequences, with over 5% occurring only once. This sample comprised PBMCs, obtained 5 days after the yellow fever booster vaccination. These receptors originate from a man aged 25 to 40 who received the YFV17D yellow fever vaccine.

This clonotype occurred a few times. The V call is TRBV20-1, the J call TRBJ1-5; maybe TRBD1 (6 bases). The CDR3 sequence is 15 residues long. The V and J ends lost 5 bases and 0 bases respectively, with 14 bases between them. CDR1 and CDR2 from the germline V gene are DFQATT and SNEGSKA (reference sequence). The chain's CDR3 is CSADRTGYSNQPQHF. CDR3 nucleotides: TGCAGTGCTGACCGAACAGGGTATAGCAATCAGCCCCAGCATTTT.

This clonotype was seen at least ten times. The V and J genes are TRBV12-3 or TRBV12-4 and TRBJ2-2, with D possibly being TRBD2 (6 bases). The V and J ends lost 5 bases and 1 base respectively, with 11 bases between them. This CDR3 spans 15 amino acids. Here the CDR3 reads CASSTSGLNTGELFF. The CDR3 DNA follows: TGTGCCAGCAGTACGAGCGGGTTGAACACCGGGGAGCTGTTTTTT.

This clonotype was found many times. The rearrangement links TRBV20-1 to TRBJ1-5; D is unresolved. CDR1 is DFQATT, CDR2 SNEGSKA, per germline (reference sequence). Trimming left V 5 bases short and J 1 base short, with 9 bases between. The CDR3 spans 13 residues. The CDR3 bases are TGCAGTGCTGGTACTTGGAGCAATCAGCCCCAGCATTTT. Translation: CSAGTWSNQPQHF.

The table lists this clonotype with many counts. This chain connects TRBV5-4 to TRBJ2-3; 8 bases are a match to TRBD2. The germline gives CDR1 SGHNT, CDR2 YYREEE (reference sequence). J was trimmed by 1 base and V by 4 bases; bases with no gene match: 5. The CDR3 contains 15 residues. This CDR3 is CASSPGTSGTDTQYF. As DNA, the CDR3 is TGTGCCAGCAGCCCCGGGACTAGTGGCACAGATACGCAGTATTTT.

This clonotype was counted at least ten times. The V gene is TRBV7-3, the J gene TRBJ2-1, with a possible D match to TRBD1 (6 bases). Germline V gene lookup returns CDR1 SGHTA and CDR2 FQGTGA. This CDR3 is 12 amino acids long. The V end lost 4 bases, the J end lost 8 bases, and 9 bases lay between the germline ends. Here the CDR3 DNA reads TGTGCCAGCAGCTCCACAGGGTATGAGCAGTTCTTC. Its protein is CASSSTGYEQFF.

This clonotype was counted at least ten times. The chain recombines TRBV5-1 with TRBJ1-1; possible D gene TRBD1, 5 bases. V dropped 3 bases and J dropped 6 bases, with 15 bases sitting between them. Germline V gene data show CDR1 as SGHRS and CDR2 as YFSETQ. The CDR3 sequence is 14 residues long. CDR3 nucleotide sequence: TGCGCCAGCAGCTCCGGACAAAACGAGGCTGAAGCTTTCTTT. It is translated as CASSSGQNEAEAFF.

This clonotype has more than one count but fewer than ten. This chain joins TRBV20-1 and TRBJ2-5; TRBD2 aligns across 11 bases. Germline V gene lookup returns CDR1 DFQATT and CDR2 SNEGSKA (reference sequence). With V trimmed by 3 bases and J by 2 bases, 11 bases remained unmatched. The CDR3 loop spans 17 amino acids. In nucleotides, the CDR3 is TGCAGTGCTAGTACGGTGACTAGCGGGATTGGGCAAGAGACCCAGTACTTC. Protein: CSASTVTSGIGQETQYF.

The table lists this clonotype with a few counts. V and J are TRBV7-8 and TRBJ2-7; unclear D gene. The V and J ends lost 1 base and 8 bases respectively, with 15 bases between them. Germline V gene sequence: CDR1 SGHVS, CDR2 FQNEAQ. The CDR3 has 14 amino acids. The CDR3 coding sequence is TGTGCCAGCAGCTTAGAACCCTACCCACCCCAGCAGTACTTC. Amino acid sequence: CASSLEPYPPQQYF.

The chain joins TRBV7-9 to TRBJ2-7, with D unresolved. The CDR3 length is 15 residues. The V end was cut by 1 base, the J end by 0 bases, with 10 bases between. Germline assignment: CDR1 SEHNR and CDR2 FQNEAQ (reference sequence). The CDR3: CASSLVDGNSYEQYF. CDR3 nucleotides: TGTGCCAGCAGCTTAGTGGATGGGAACTCCTACGAGCAGTACTTC.

Ten or more counts support this clonotype. The chain uses TRBV20-1 and TRBJ2-2; 9 bases agree with TRBD2. CDR3 size: 15 residues. J gave up 3 bases and V 1 base, and 3 bases lay outside the gene matches. Germline values: CDR1 DFQATT, CDR2 SNEGSKA (reference sequence). The CDR3 DNA is TGCAGTGCTAGAGTTAGCGGGAGAGACACCGGGGAGCTGTTTTTT. Protein product: CSARVSGRDTGELFF.

The J gene is TRBJ2-7, the V gene TRBV9; 8 bases map to TRBD2. This CDR3 spans 14 amino acids. Looked up from germline, CDR1 is SGDLS and CDR2 is YYNGEE. J lost 2 bases, V lost 1 base, and 2 bases had no gene match. CDR3 amino acids: CASSVREGPYEQYF. As DNA, the CDR3 is TGTGCCAGCAGCGTACGGGAGGGGCCCTACGAGCAGTACTTC.

This clonotype has a handful of counts. This chain links TRBV4-3 with TRBJ2-2; D perhaps matches TRBD2 (5 bases). V lost 5 bases to trimming and J lost 6 bases, with 16 bases between them. The CDR3 runs 15 residues. The germline gives CDR1 LGHNA, CDR2 YSLEER. The CDR3 DNA reads as TGCGCCAGCAGCACCGCGTTGGAGGTTTCCGGGGAGCTGTTTTTT. Translation gives CASSTALEVSGELFF.

This clonotype occurred a few times. The chain combines TRBV5-1 with TRBJ2-1, with 12 bases matching TRBD1. Per germline, CDR1 SGHRS and CDR2 YFSETQ. V was pared by 4 bases and J by 7 bases, with 6 bases of the junction left unmatched. The CDR3 has 15 residues. The CDR3 DNA follows: TGCGCCAGCAGCCATCCGGGACAGGGGGCAAATGAGCAGTTCTTC. It specifies CASSHPGQGANEQFF.

This sequence joins TRBV5-1 and TRBJ2-5; D uncertain. V was pared by 5 bases and J by 7 bases, with 9 bases between. The germline CDR1 and CDR2 sequences are SGHRS and YFSETQ. This CDR3 spans 11 amino acids. The CDR3 is CASRGNGTQYF. DNA of the CDR3: TGCGCCAGCAGAGGAAATGGGACCCAGTACTTC.

In this sample, this clonotype turned up a few times. V gene TRBV5-4 combines with J gene TRBJ2-2; 8 bases match TRBD1. Germline trimming cut 9 bases from V and 4 bases from J; bases unmatched to any gene: 5. The CDR3 sequence is 13 residues long. Germline V gene data show CDR1 as SGHNT and CDR2 as YYREEE (reference sequence). This CDR3 reads CATPDRGTGELFF. CDR3 coding DNA: TGTGCCACTCCCGACAGGGGCACCGGGGAGCTGTTTTTT.

The sample holds a few counts of this clonotype. The chain has TRBV7-9 and TRBJ1-5, with 8 bases matching TRBD1. Germline V gene lookup returns CDR1 SEHNR and CDR2 FQNEAQ (reference sequence). The CDR3 consists of 15 residues. The trim removed 7 bases at V and 4 bases at J, leaving 9 bases unmatched. The CDR3 region is CASTYGQGRNQPQHF. CDR3 sequence (DNA): TGTGCCAGCACCTATGGACAGGGCAGAAATCAGCCCCAGCATTTT. The full variable domain, rest sourced from reference TRBV7-9 and TRBJ1-5, is DTGVSQNPRHKITKRGQNVTFRCDPISEHNRLYWYRQTLGQGPEFLTYFQNEAQLEKSRLLSDRFSAERPKGSFSTLEIQRTEQGDSAMYLCASTYGQGRNQPQHFGDGTRLSIL.

The chain has TRBV18 and TRBJ1-5; possibly TRBD1 for D (6 bases). Deletions cut 0 bases from V and 4 bases from J, with 10 bases between. Germline CDR1 is KGHSH and CDR2 is LQKENI. CDR3 length: 15 amino acids. CDR3 protein: CASSPPGTTNQPQHF. The CDR3 bases are TGTGCCAGCTCACCACCGGGGACAACGAATCAGCCCCAGCATTTT.

DNA for the CDR3: TGTGCCTGGAGTGTTCGACTCATCTACGAGCAGTACTTC. It specifies CAWSVRLIYEQYF. V is TRBV30 and J is TRBJ2-7; the D is unclear. From germline, CDR1 is GTSNPN and CDR2 SVGIG (reference sequence). This CDR3 is built from 13 residues. Trimming took 0 bases from V and 3 from J, leaving 9 bases between them.

This clonotype was found a few times. V and J are TRBV18 and TRBJ1-5, with D unresolved. V shed 6 bases and J shed 2 bases, with 11 bases lying between them. The CDR3 is made up of 14 amino acids. Germline V lookup: CDR1 KGHSH, CDR2 LQKENI. The CDR3 protein is CASSRAGGNQPQHF. The CDR3 nucleotides read TGTGCCAGCTCGAGGGCCGGTGGCAATCAGCCCCAGCATTTT.

A few counts support this clonotype. The V call is TRBV29-1, the J call TRBJ2-4; D may correspond to TRBD1 or TRBD2 (6 bases each). The length of the CDR3 is 15 residues. The V and J ends lost 4 bases and 8 bases respectively, with 21 bases between them. Per germline, CDR1 SQVTM and CDR2 ANQGSEA. Here the CDR3 reads CSVGGKLGGLDIQYF. The DNA of the CDR3 is TGCAGCGTTGGTGGGAAGCTAGGGGGACTTGACATTCAGTACTTC.

This clonotype was observed a handful of times. This chain uses TRBV30 with TRBJ1-3, with D possibly TRBD1 on 5 matching bases. CDR1 is GTSNPN and CDR2 is SVGIG in the germline V gene (reference sequence). Trimming left V 0 bases short and J 4 bases short, with 13 bases between. The length of the CDR3 is 15 residues. The CDR3 DNA sequence: TGTGCCTGGAGTGTGGGGTTGAGGGGCGGAAACACCATATATTTT. This gives the protein CAWSVGLRGGNTIYF.